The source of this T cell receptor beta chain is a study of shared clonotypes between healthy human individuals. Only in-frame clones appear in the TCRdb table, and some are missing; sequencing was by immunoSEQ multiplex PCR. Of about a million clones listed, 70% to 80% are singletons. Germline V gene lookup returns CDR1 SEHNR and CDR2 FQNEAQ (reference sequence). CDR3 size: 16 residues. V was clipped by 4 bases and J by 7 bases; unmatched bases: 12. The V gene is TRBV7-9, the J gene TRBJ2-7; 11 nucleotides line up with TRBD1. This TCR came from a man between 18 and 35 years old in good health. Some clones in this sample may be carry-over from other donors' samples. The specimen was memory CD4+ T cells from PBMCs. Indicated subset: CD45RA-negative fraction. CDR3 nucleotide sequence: TGTGCCAGCAGCTCACTCCGGGACAGGGGGTTCCGGGAGCAGTACTTC. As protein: CASSSLRDRGFREQYF.